The 6 T cell receptor beta chains given below trace back to one sample, sequenced in a study of neurological immune-mediated disorders (dated by TCRdb to the late 2010s). Library preparation used 5' RACE. The reads were generated on an Illumina HiSeq 2500. TCRdb applied fastp at Q25 and MiXCR to the public reads, then kept only in-frame beta chains. Identical CDR3 proteins give one entry, which carries the most common genes and DNA. This sample has about 55,000 distinct CDR3 sequences in its table, and 4% of those were observed once. The top ten hold around 2% of the sample. The sequenced material came from CD4+ T cells from blood. These receptors were collected from a woman in her thirties or forties with multiple sclerosis.

This clonotype has ten or more counts. The chain is built from TRBV3-1 and TRBJ2-1; 9 nucleotides match TRBD2. CDR1 is LGHDT, CDR2 YNNKEL, per germline (reference sequence). J lost 5 bases, V lost 7 bases, and 6 bases had no gene match. The CDR3 spans 14 residues. CDR3 sequence: CASTRSGGDNEQFF. CDR3 DNA: TGTGCCAGCACCCGTAGCGGGGGAGACAATGAGCAGTTCTTC.

The sample holds many counts of this clonotype. This chain joins TRBV20-1 and TRBJ2-1, with D perhaps assigned TRBD1 or TRBD2 (6 bases each). V lost 4 bases, J lost 10 bases, and 14 bases lay in between. Germline V lookup: CDR1 DFQATT, CDR2 SNEGSKA (reference sequence). The CDR3 covers 12 residues. CDR3 loop: CSAMVVGGEQFF. CDR3 nucleotides: TGCAGTGCTATGGTGGTAGGGGGGGAGCAGTTCTTC.

This clonotype has ten or more counts. The rearrangement links TRBV7-9 to TRBJ1-1, with TRBD1 as a possible D gene (6 bases). Germline V gene lookup returns CDR1 SEHNR and CDR2 FQNEAQ (reference sequence). Trimming took 5 bases from V and 1 from J, leaving 17 bases between them. The length of the CDR3 is 16 residues. The CDR3 region has the DNA TGTGCCAGCAGCCCTCACCCCGGGGGCAAGAACACTGAAGCTTTCTTT. Protein: CASSPHPGGKNTEAFF.

The table lists this clonotype with many counts. The rearrangement joins TRBV3-1 to TRBJ1-6; TRBD1 might be the D (6 bases). Trimming removed 9 bases at V and 6 bases at J, with 12 bases between. The CDR3 spans 13 residues. The germline V gene encodes CDR1 LGHDT and CDR2 YNNKEL (reference sequence). CDR3 protein: CASEDRANSPLHF. DNA of the CDR3: TGTGCCAGTGAGGACAGAGCTAATTCACCCCTCCACTTT.

This clonotype was recorded at least ten times. The gene calls are TRBV7-2 and TRBJ1-1; a possible D gene is TRBD1 (6 bases). The germline V gene has CDR1 SGHTA and CDR2 FQGNSA. The V and J ends lost 7 bases and 0 bases respectively, with 12 bases between them. The length of the CDR3 is 14 residues. CDR3 amino acids: CASITGQMNTEAFF. As DNA, the CDR3 is TGTGCCAGCATTACGGGACAAATGAACACTGAAGCTTTCTTT.

This clonotype was counted many times. The chain employs TRBV20-1 and TRBJ2-1, with D perhaps TRBD2 (6 bases). Germline lookup yields CDR1 DFQATT and CDR2 SNEGSKA (reference sequence). The CDR3 is made up of 12 amino acids. The ends were cut back, 3 bases at V and 9 bases at J, with 12 bases in the middle. The CDR3 reads CSARKMGGEQFF. The CDR3 DNA follows: TGCAGTGCTAGGAAAATGGGGGGTGAGCAGTTCTTC.